This T cell receptor beta chain is from a study of spatial heterogeneity in lung cancer (dated by TCRdb to about 2019). With respect to the entire study: More beta-chain than alpha-chain transcripts were consistently detected, likely reflecting higher beta-chain transcript abundance. In tumor regions, TCR transcript counts showed a strong correlation with a T cell transcriptional module score from matched bulk RNA-seq. In the raw uncorrected reads, each unique combination of TCR and UMI appeared on average more than ten times. The study quantitatively compared TCR alpha and beta repertoires across multiple tumor regions, matched nontumor lung and blood in non-small cell lung cancer. The study linked features of the TCR repertoire to counts of nonsynonymous mutations, which were determined by whole-exome sequencing of tumor tissue. Both alpha and beta chains were TCR-sequenced in samples taken at surgery, namely 220 tumor regions, approximately 63 matched nontumor lung samples and approximately 51 PBMC samples.

On this clonotype: The clone's antigen remains unknown. No base-level quality is on record; no much larger clone is a single base apart.

Interpreted using the paper, the time point label stands for: sample taken at primary tumor resection. Samples were obtained from 65 to 90 patients with early-stage, untreated non-small cell lung cancer from the lung TRACERx cohort. Whole RNA extracted from tumor and nontumor lung tissue, or from cryopreserved PBMC samples, was used for TCR sequencing without cell sorting. Patients were selected for TCR sequencing only if sufficient RNA was available from at least two tumor regions. A lung pathologist reviewed the tumor and adjacent nontumor lung specimens before the specimens were selected. Libraries were prepared through 5' RACE. The sequencing machine was a NextSeq 500. To allow correction of PCR and sequencing errors, the TCR library protocol tagged every TCR cDNA molecule with a unique molecular identifier. Processing in the source paper ran as follows. TCR identification, UMI-based error correction and CDR3 extraction were performed with Decombinator tools. Expanded TCRs were defined as those above a frequency of 2 per 1,000, corresponding to the top 1% of the tumor frequency distribution. Expanded tumor TCRs were classed as regional if statistically deemed absent (corrected P<0.05) from at least one tumor region, otherwise ubiquitous. Rényi diversity was computed with the R vegan package after subsampling each repertoire 100 times to 5,000 TCRs. CDR3 similarity networks were built from amino acid triplet string-kernel similarity, with CDR3s being connected when pairwise similarity was above 0.82. In TCRdb, the public reads were trimmed at Q25 with fastp and aligned with MiXCR, with productive beta chains retained. Entries are consolidated by CDR3 protein sequence, retaining the most common genes and DNA. V and J calls and clone size were set by TCRdb, not the authors. The sample profile shows around 20,000 distinct CDR3 sequences; roughly 7.5% of them were found once. The ten largest clonotypes hold around 23% of the sample.

Paper-wide results and their limitations: Confirming at a functional level the hypothesis that regional TCRs recognize regional mutations was considered to require additional single-cell paired TCR alpha and beta sequencing. Counts of ubiquitous and regional expanded TCRs were found to correlate with counts of ubiquitous and regional nonsynonymous mutations, respectively. TCR-seq coverage of tumor T cells was estimated at only approximately 7% for alpha chains and 13% for beta chains. The number of expanded intratumoral alpha and beta TCRs correlated with the tumor nonsynonymous mutation count.

The CDR3, from cysteine to phenylalanine, totals 16 residues. The sequence is cut down to CDR3 DNA, 48 bases in frame from base 1. CDR1 is given as MDHEN and CDR2 as SYDVKM, both from the germline V gene. V lost 10 bases and J lost 10 bases; the stretch between them is 26 bases long. The sample was lung tumor tissue, taken at surgery. The receptor chain draws on TRBV28 and TRBJ1-6; TRBD1 is perhaps the D gene, given 5 matching bases. This clonotype was sampled from a male donor with early-stage non-small cell lung cancer. This receptor has the CDR3 CATTGFGEQRDSPLHF. The nucleotide sequence reads TGTGCCACCACTGGTTTCGGGGAGCAAAGGGACTCACCCCTCCACTTT.